The 21 T cell receptor beta chains given below trace back to one sample, sequenced in a study of tumor-infiltrating lymphocytes in localized non-small cell lung cancer. The assay was immunoSEQ multiplex PCR, and TCRdb's table has in-frame clones only and misses some. The top ten hold over 5% of the sample, which has 15,000 or so clones, 70% to 85% seen once. Sequences were obtained from lung tumor tissue. Every receptor here comes from a human donor with non-small cell lung cancer.

This clone was observed a few times. This chain uses TRBV5-4 with TRBJ2-2; no reliable D call. V was pared by 4 bases and J by 6 bases, with 13 bases between. Per the germline V gene, CDR1 is SGHNT and CDR2 is YYREEE (reference sequence). The length of the CDR3 is 14 residues. The CDR3 loop is CASSVGHGSGELFF. The CDR3 nucleotides are TGTGCCAGCAGCGTTGGCCACGGGTCCGGGGAGCTGTTTTTT.

The chain is built from TRBV19 and TRBJ1-2; no clear D gene. The CDR3 runs to 13 residues. Germline V gene lookup returns CDR1 LNHDA and CDR2 SQIVND (reference sequence). V lost 5 bases to trimming and J lost 3 bases, with 10 bases between them. CDR3 protein: CASSGPIYYGYTF. The CDR3 DNA reads as TGTGCCAGTAGTGGACCGATCTACTATGGCTACACCTTC. Complete variable domain (other parts from reference TRBV19 and TRBJ1-2): DGGITQSPKYLFRKEGQNVTLSCEQNLNHDAMYWYRQDPGQGLRLIYYSQIVNDFQKGDIAEGYSVSREKKESFPLTVTSAQKNPTAFYLCASSGPIYYGYTFGSGTRLTVV.

The chain recombines TRBV2 with TRBJ2-5, with TRBD2 matching over 15 bases. The junction had 4 bases not matched to a gene; V was cut back by 3 bases and J by 2 bases. The CDR3 consists of 17 residues. Germline loops: CDR1 SNHLY, CDR2 FYNNEI. CDR3 region: CASSEGLAGGQQETQYF. DNA for the CDR3: TGTGCCAGCAGTGAGGGACTAGCGGGAGGCCAACAAGAGACCCAGTACTTC.

V usage is TRBV19 and J usage is TRBJ1-2; weak D call: TRBD1 (6 bases). The V end lost 4 bases, the J end lost 7 bases, and 28 bases lay between the germline ends. CDR3 size: 18 residues. CDR1 LNHDA and CDR2 SQIVND come from the germline V gene (reference sequence). As DNA, the CDR3 is TGTGCCAGTAGTAGGAACAGGGAGGTGCGCGGAGGGTCGACTGGCTACACCTTC. Protein product: CASSRNREVRGGSTGYTF.

The chain links TRBV6-1 to TRBJ2-1; TRBD2 agrees at 10 bases. In germline, CDR1 is MNHNS, CDR2 SASEGT. V was clipped by 1 base and J by 4 bases; unmatched bases: 1. The CDR3 has 15 amino acids. The CDR3 region has the DNA TGTGCCAGCAGTGAAGGTAGCGGGGGGTACAATGAGCAGTTCTTC. This codes for CASSEGSGGYNEQFF.

In this sample, this clone turned up a few times. J is TRBJ1-2 and V is TRBV2, with D unresolved. Germline V gene sequence: CDR1 SNHLY, CDR2 FYNNEI. This CDR3 is 14 amino acids long. The germline V and J ends were trimmed by 7 bases and 8 bases, with 20 bases remaining between them. CDR3: CASKGSSPRGGYTF. DNA of the CDR3: TGTGCCAGCAAAGGCTCCAGCCCCCGAGGAGGCTACACCTTC.

V is TRBV5-3 and J is TRBJ2-1; 13 nucleotides agree with TRBD2. TRBV5-3 counts as an open reading frame of uncertain function. The CDR3 runs to 18 residues. V lost 0 bases and J lost 2; bases outside the gene matches: 5. The CDR3 here is CARSLVLAGGRTYNEQFF. The CDR3 bases are TGTGCCAGAAGCTTGGTACTAGCGGGAGGGAGGACCTACAATGAGCAGTTCTTC.

The rearrangement uses TRBV5-1 and TRBJ1-1; tentative D call: TRBD1 (6 bases). V lost 3 bases and J 4 bases, leaving 13 bases between the germline ends. Germline-derived CDR1 and CDR2 are SGHRS and YFSETQ. This CDR3 comprises 14 residues. CDR3: CASSSQGLGTEAFF. CDR3 DNA sequence: TGCGCCAGCAGCTCACAGGGATTGGGCACTGAAGCTTTCTTT.

CDR3 bases: TGTGCCAGCAGCCGGAACGGAGACAGGGGGCTCTATGGCTACACCTTC. Amino acid sequence: CASSRNGDRGLYGYTF. This sequence joins TRBV11-2 and TRBJ1-2, with 10 bases matching TRBD1. Germline CDR1 and CDR2: SGHAT and FQNNGV. Losses at the gene ends were 5 bases for V and 4 bases for J; bases not matched to a gene: 10. The CDR3 has 16 amino acids. The full variable domain, rest sourced from reference TRBV11-2 and TRBJ1-2, is EAGVAQSPRYKIIEKRQSVAFWCNPISGHATLYWYQQILGQGPKLLIQFQNNGVVDDSQLPKDRFSAERLKGVDSTLKIQPAKLEDSAVYLCASSRNGDRGLYGYTFGSGTRLTVV.

CDR3 coding DNA: TGTGCCAGCAGCCCTGAACAGGGGAAAGGATACGAGCAGTACTTC. Translating gives CASSPEQGKGYEQYF. The chain employs TRBV7-2 and TRBJ2-7; 7 positions agree with TRBD1. V was clipped by 5 bases and J by 4 bases; unmatched bases: 11. Germline-derived CDR1 and CDR2 are SGHTA and FQGNSA. The CDR3 sequence is 15 residues long.

The J gene is TRBJ2-5, the V gene TRBV9; a possible D gene is TRBD1 (6 bases). The CDR3 totals 17 residues. In germline, CDR1 is SGDLS, CDR2 YYNGEE. Trimming took off 0 bases at V and 5 bases at J, with 20 bases between the two ends. The CDR3 region has the DNA TGTGCCAGCAGCGTAGCGACAGGACAACAACCTGGTGAGACCCAGTACTTC. The encoded protein is CASSVATGQQPGETQYF.

CDR3 residues: CASSPGTGGATNEKLFF. The DNA of the CDR3 is TGTGCCAGCAGCCCTGGGACAGGGGGAGCAACTAATGAAAAACTGTTTTTT. The chain employs TRBV9 and TRBJ1-4; 11 positions match TRBD1. CDR1 and CDR2 (germline): SGDLS, YYNGEE. CDR3 length equals 17 residues. J gave up 0 bases and V 4 bases, and 5 bases lay outside the gene matches.

This sequence joins TRBV19 and TRBJ2-6; D gene uncertain. The CDR3 loop spans 14 amino acids. Trimming took 6 bases from V and 0 from J, leaving 6 bases between them. Germline CDR1 reads LNHDA; CDR2 reads SQIVND (reference sequence). The CDR3 loop is CASSHTSGANVLTF. The DNA for the CDR3 is TGTGCCAGTAGCCACACCTCTGGGGCCAACGTCCTGACTTTC.

The rearrangement links TRBV27 to TRBJ2-7; 9 nucleotides agree with TRBD2. The CDR3 extends over 14 amino acids. J was trimmed by 3 bases and V by 8 bases; bases with no gene match: 8. In germline, CDR1 is MNHEY, CDR2 SMNVEV (reference sequence). CDR3 protein: CASQRAGGGYEQYF. CDR3 DNA sequence: TGTGCCAGCCAAAGGGCGGGAGGGGGCTACGAGCAGTACTTC.

This clone has just a few counts. The chain recombines TRBV29-1 with TRBJ1-6; D may be TRBD1 (6 bases). V gave up 6 bases and J gave up 7 bases, with 13 bases separating them. The CDR3 runs to 13 residues. Germline lookup yields CDR1 SQVTM and CDR2 ANQGSEA. CDR3 DNA: TGCAGCGTCCGACAGGTAGCAAATTCACCCCTCCACTTT. Translation: CSVRQVANSPLHF.

V is TRBV6-6 and J is TRBJ2-7, with 8 bases identical to TRBD1. CDR1 and CDR2 from the germline V gene are MNHNY and SVGAGI (reference sequence). The CDR3 is made up of 13 amino acids. Trimming cost V 6 bases and J 0 bases; bases outside gene matches: 1. CDR3 nucleotide sequence: TGTGCCAGCAGGGGACAGGCCTCCTACGAGCAGTACTTC. Protein product: CASRGQASYEQYF.

The chain is built from TRBV6-1 and TRBJ1-1; D is possibly TRBD1 (5 bases). Germline V CDR1 and CDR2: MNHNS, SASEGT. Trimming shortened V by 9 bases and J by 4 bases, and 12 bases separated the two germline ends. The CDR3 extends over 12 amino acids. The CDR3 DNA follows: TGTGCCAGTTTATCTGACAGCACTGAAGCTTTCTTT. It encodes CASLSDSTEAFF.

The J gene is TRBJ2-7, the V gene TRBV4-3; D is possibly TRBD1 (6 bases). V dropped 5 bases and J dropped 4 bases, with 21 bases sitting between them. Per germline, CDR1 LGHNA and CDR2 YSLEER. The CDR3 runs 16 residues. CDR3 residues: CASSYEPQGVQYEQYF. CDR3 DNA: TGCGCCAGCAGCTACGAGCCACAGGGAGTCCAGTACGAGCAGTACTTC.

The V call is TRBV27, the J call TRBJ2-5; TRBD1 might be the D (7 bases). V dropped 2 bases and J dropped 4 bases, with 11 bases sitting between them. CDR1 and CDR2 (germline): MNHEY, SMNVEV (reference sequence). The CDR3 extends over 14 amino acids. As DNA, the CDR3 is TGTGCCAGCAGTTTAAACAGGGGAGGAGAGACCCAGTACTTC. It specifies CASSLNRGGETQYF.

The chain combines TRBV9 with TRBJ2-5; D remains ambiguous. V lost 0 bases to trimming and J lost 2 bases, with 5 bases between them. The CDR3 is made up of 13 amino acids. Per the germline V gene, CDR1 is SGDLS and CDR2 is YYNGEE. The CDR3 region has the DNA TGTGCCAGCAGCGTAGGCTTTCAAGAGACCCAGTACTTC. Amino acid sequence: CASSVGFQETQYF.

V and J are TRBV4-3 and TRBJ2-5; the D gene is possibly TRBD2 (6 bases). The germline V gene has CDR1 LGHNA and CDR2 YSLEER. The V end was cut by 1 base, the J end by 2 bases, with 23 bases between. The CDR3 totals 19 residues. The CDR3 DNA reads as TGCGCCAGCAGCCAAGGGGGATATGCCGCCCCCCGGGGGCAAGAGACCCAGTACTTC. Translation gives CASSQGGYAAPRGQETQYF.